These 21 T cell receptor beta chains share one sample of origin, sequenced in a study of blood T cell repertoires in COVID-19. Sequencing was performed with immunoSEQ multiplex PCR; in TCRdb, only in-frame clones are kept and a portion is missing. The data hold 150,000 to 200,000 clones, with roughly 80% observed a single time. Input material: PBMCs or T cells enriched from blood (not recorded which). Receptors were obtained from a woman aged 55-69 years who had recovered from COVID-19.

This chain connects TRBV4-1 to TRBJ1-5; TRBD1 aligns across 8 bases. CDR1 MGHRA and CDR2 YSYEKL come from the germline V gene. V was clipped by 1 base and J by 5 bases; unmatched bases: 4. The CDR3 totals 15 residues. The CDR3 is CASSQGTGTYQPQHF. As DNA, the CDR3 is TGCGCCAGCAGCCAAGGGACAGGGACCTATCAGCCCCAGCATTTT.

This clone was observed a few times. The V and J genes are TRBV2 and TRBJ2-3; TRBD2 matches at 11 bases. The CDR3 consists of 15 residues. Germline CDR1 is SNHLY and CDR2 is FYNNEI. The J segment lost 1 base and the V segment lost 6 bases, leaving 3 bases of the junction unmatched. CDR3 bases: TGTGCCAGCAGACTACTAGCGGGGGGCACAGATACGCAGTATTTT. This sequence encodes CASRLLAGGTDTQYF.

The rearrangement joins TRBV29-1 to TRBJ1-2; 8 nucleotides align to TRBD1. V shed 3 bases, J shed 13 bases, and the junction held 13 bases outside the gene matches. CDR1 and CDR2 (germline): SQVTM, ANQGSEA. The CDR3 loop spans 13 amino acids. The CDR3 bases are TGCAGCGTTGATGCGACCGGACAGGGTGCGTGCACCTTC. This sequence encodes CSVDATGQGACTF.

The chain recombines TRBV20-1 with TRBJ2-2; 10 bases fit TRBD2. Germline V gene lookup returns CDR1 DFQATT and CDR2 SNEGSKA (reference sequence). CDR3 length: 19 residues. Unmatched junction bases numbered 15, after V lost 3 bases and J lost 2 bases. CDR3 amino acids: CSASPLAGVYKLNTGELFF. The DNA of the CDR3 is TGCAGTGCTAGTCCCCTAGCGGGGGTTTATAAACTTAACACCGGGGAGCTGTTTTTT.

This clone has more than one count but fewer than ten. The gene calls are TRBV3-1 (or the pseudogene TRBV3-2) and TRBJ2-7; 8 bases line up with TRBD1. The V and J ends lost 6 bases and 2 bases, in that order; junction bases with no gene match: 9. The CDR3 spans 15 residues. Germline assignment: CDR1 LGHDT and CDR2 YNNKEL (reference sequence). This CDR3 reads CASRHGGDRTYEQYF. In DNA, the CDR3 is TGTGCCAGCAGACACGGAGGGGACAGGACCTACGAGCAGTACTTC.

As DNA, the CDR3 is TGTGCCAGCAGCCAAGGCGGAGACTATGGCTACACCTTC. As protein: CASSQGGDYGYTF. The V gene is TRBV14, the J gene TRBJ1-2; no clear D. Germline V CDR1 and CDR2: SGHDN, FVKESK. This CDR3 spans 13 amino acids. V lost 1 base, J lost 3 bases, and 6 bases lay in between.

V and J are TRBV5-4 and TRBJ1-4, with 8 bases identical to TRBD1. This CDR3 is 14 amino acids long. From germline, CDR1 is SGHNT and CDR2 YYREEE (reference sequence). Losses at the gene ends were 2 bases for V and 6 bases for J; bases not matched to a gene: 3. CDR3: CASSLLGQDEKLFF. The CDR3 nucleotides read TGTGCCAGCAGCTTATTGGGACAGGATGAAAAACTGTTTTTT.

CDR3: CSAGAYEQYF. The CDR3 coding sequence is TGCAGTGCCGGGGCCTACGAGCAGTACTTC. The chain is built from TRBV20-1 and TRBJ2-7; D is perhaps TRBD2 (5 bases). V was pared by 6 bases and J by 2 bases, with 5 bases between. The CDR3 totals 10 residues. CDR1 and CDR2 from the germline V gene are DFQATT and SNEGSKA (reference sequence).

This chain uses TRBV30 with TRBJ2-7; the match to TRBD2 covers 7 bases. Germline loops: CDR1 GTSNPN, CDR2 SVGIG (reference sequence). The V segment lost 4 bases and the J segment 2 bases; nucleotides outside the gene matches: 8. The CDR3 runs 14 residues. DNA of the CDR3: TGTGCCTGGATTCCGGCGGGGGTTCCCTACGAGCAGTACTTC. This encodes CAWIPAGVPYEQYF. Full variable domain (missing parts from reference TRBV30 and TRBJ2-7): SQTIHQWPATLVQPVGSPLSLECTVEGTSNPNLYWYRQAAGRGLQLLFYSVGIGQISSEVPQNLSASRPQDRQFILSSKKLLLSDSGFYLCAWIPAGVPYEQYFGPGTRLTVT.

V and J are TRBV7-8 and TRBJ1-5; D may be TRBD1 (6 bases). CDR1 and CDR2 from the germline V gene are SGHVS and FQNEAQ. Trimming removed 5 bases at V and 0 bases at J, with 14 bases between. The CDR3 is 16 residues long. CDR3 DNA: TGTGCCAGCAGCGCGGAGACAGGTCTTAGCAATCAGCCCCAGCATTTT. The encoded protein is CASSAETGLSNQPQHF.

The CDR3 sequence is CASSRNRGSSYNSPLHF. Written as DNA, the CDR3 is TGTGCCAGCAGCCGGAACAGGGGTAGCTCCTATAATTCACCCCTCCACTTT. The V gene is TRBV11-2, the J gene TRBJ1-6; 7 nucleotides match TRBD1. The CDR3 loop spans 17 amino acids. The germline gives CDR1 SGHAT, CDR2 FQNNGV. Trimming removed 5 bases from V and 0 bases from J; junction bases left unmatched: 7.

V is TRBV2 and J is TRBJ1-1; 7 bases are a match to TRBD1. Germline V gene lookup returns CDR1 SNHLY and CDR2 FYNNEI. The junction had 3 bases not matched to a gene; V was cut back by 7 bases and J by 4 bases. The CDR3 sequence is 12 residues long. CDR3 nucleotide sequence: TGTGCCAGCACTCGGACAGGCACTGAAGCTTTCTTT. Translated, it gives CASTRTGTEAFF.

The chain uses TRBV27 and TRBJ1-4, with 8 bases that match TRBD1. With V trimmed by 5 bases and J by 7 bases, 6 bases remained unmatched. Germline V gene data show CDR1 as MNHEY and CDR2 as SMNVEV (reference sequence). The CDR3 runs to 14 residues. The CDR3 DNA is TGTGCCAGCAGTCGCAGGGGGCTCGTTGAAAAACTGTTTTTT. This codes for CASSRRGLVEKLFF. Complete variable domain (other parts from reference TRBV27 and TRBJ1-4): EAQVTQNPRYLITVTGKKLTVTCSQNMNHEYMSWYRQDPGLGLRQIYYSMNVEVTDKGDVPEGYKVSRKEKRNFPLILESPSPNQTSLYFCASSRRGLVEKLFFGSGTQLSVL.

Remarks on this clone: A read error may produce the germline difference seen at one junction end. The rearrangement links TRBV6-5 to TRBJ2-1; D might be TRBD2 (5 bases). The CDR3 extends over 14 amino acids. The V gene's germline CDR1 is MNHEY and CDR2 SVGAGI. The DNA for the CDR3 is TGTGCCAGCAGTAACTCCGGGGTATCCAATGAGCAGTTCTTC. The encoded protein is CASSNSGVSNEQFF.

This chain links TRBV27 with TRBJ2-7; TRBD1 agrees at 7 bases. V was pared by 5 bases and J by 3 bases, with 7 bases of the junction left unmatched. This CDR3 comprises 14 residues. Germline lookup yields CDR1 MNHEY and CDR2 SMNVEV (reference sequence). The CDR3 sequence is CASSRRQGVYEQYF. The CDR3 region has the DNA TGTGCCAGCAGTAGGAGACAGGGAGTCTACGAGCAGTACTTC.

The V call is TRBV6-5, the J call TRBJ2-1; 8 bases line up with TRBD1. This CDR3 has 15 amino acids. CDR1 is MNHEY and CDR2 is SVGAGI in the germline V gene. The V segment lost 6 bases and the J segment 4 bases; nucleotides outside the gene matches: 8. CDR3 sequence: CASSQTGATYNEQFF. CDR3 nucleotide sequence: TGTGCCAGCAGCCAGACAGGGGCCACATACAATGAGCAGTTCTTC.

This clone was counted a single time. The genes are TRBV10-2 and TRBJ2-5; 10 bases fit TRBD2. The CDR3 has 13 residues. Germline values: CDR1 WSHSY, CDR2 SAAADI. Trimming cost V 10 bases and J 5 bases; bases outside gene matches: 7. CDR3 sequence: CATQRGGLETQYF. CDR3 DNA sequence: TGCGCCACCCAGCGGGGGGGCCTGGAGACCCAGTACTTC.

V and J are TRBV19 and TRBJ1-2, with 7 bases aligning to TRBD1. This CDR3 has 14 residues. Germline V CDR1 and CDR2: LNHDA, SQIVND (reference sequence). The trim removed 5 bases at V and 3 bases at J, leaving 6 bases unmatched. CDR3 sequence (DNA): TGTGCCAGTAGTGTTTCTCAGGGGGACTATGGCTACACCTTC. It encodes CASSVSQGDYGYTF.

This chain links TRBV30 with TRBJ2-5; a possible D gene is TRBD1 (6 bases). V lost 1 base and J lost 0, with 15 bases in between. The germline gives CDR1 GTSNPN, CDR2 SVGIG (reference sequence). This CDR3 spans 16 amino acids. The CDR3 coding sequence is TGTGCCTGGAGTGATACAGGGTCCCGTCACCAAGAGACCCAGTACTTC. It translates to CAWSDTGSRHQETQYF.

This chain connects TRBV4-2 to TRBJ1-6; 7 positions agree with TRBD1. The CDR3 is 17 amino acids. In germline, CDR1 is LGHNA, CDR2 YNFKEQ. With 0 bases clipped from V and 7 bases from J, the junction kept 9 bases outside the gene matches. This CDR3 reads CASSQDMGTAKNSPLHF. CDR3 DNA: TGTGCCAGCAGCCAAGATATGGGGACAGCAAAGAATTCACCCCTCCACTTT.

The sample holds a few counts of this clone. The rearrangement uses TRBV5-1 and TRBJ1-1; D unclear. Looked up from germline, CDR1 is SGHRS and CDR2 is YFSETQ. V dropped 2 bases and J dropped 2 bases, with 7 bases sitting between them. This CDR3 has 13 residues. CDR3 amino acids: CASSFPGNTEAFF. The DNA for the CDR3 is TGCGCCAGCAGCTTTCCGGGAAACACTGAAGCTTTCTTT.